What follows are 24 T cell receptor beta chains derived from one specimen sequenced in a study of CD8+ T cells in alopecia areata. cDNA serving as the sequencing template came from extracted, reverse transcribed RNA. Sequencing was performed with immunoSEQ multiplex PCR; in TCRdb, only in-frame clones are kept and a portion is missing. This sample has some 200,000 clones, with roughly 50% found just once. The sequencing sample was made of CD8+ T cells sorted from blood. The source is a human donor in good health.

The rearrangement uses TRBV5-1 and TRBJ1-2; the D gene is possibly TRBD1 (6 bases). Germline V gene sequence: CDR1 SGHRS, CDR2 YFSETQ. The CDR3 has 14 amino acids. V was pared by 0 bases and J by 6 bases, with 12 bases between. The CDR3 reads CASSLGRGIDGYTF. The CDR3 nucleotides are TGCGCCAGCAGCTTGGGCAGGGGAATTGATGGCTACACCTTC. The whole variable domain, filled in from reference TRBV5-1 and TRBJ1-2, reads KAGVTQTPRYLIKTRGQQVTLSCSPISGHRSVSWYQQTPGQGLQFLFEYFSETQRNKGNFPGRFSGRQFSNSRSEMNVSTLELGDSALYLCASSLGRGIDGYTFGSGTRLTVV.

This clone has only one observation. The rearrangement joins TRBV19 to TRBJ1-5; 7 nucleotides line up with TRBD1. The V and J ends lost 5 bases and 5 bases, in that order; junction bases with no gene match: 3. Looked up from germline, CDR1 is LNHDA and CDR2 is SQIVND (reference sequence). The CDR3 is 13 amino acids. In nucleotides, the CDR3 is TGTGCCAGTAGTCAAGGACAGGATCAGCCCCAGCATTTT. Translation: CASSQGQDQPQHF. The full variable domain, with the rest looked up from reference TRBV19 and TRBJ1-5, is DGGITQSPKYLFRKEGQNVTLSCEQNLNHDAMYWYRQDPGQGLRLIYYSQIVNDFQKGDIAEGYSVSREKKESFPLTVTSAQKNPTAFYLCASSQGQDQPQHFGDGTRLSIL.

The chain has TRBV5-1 and TRBJ1-1; no reliable D call. The CDR3 is 14 amino acids. Germline V lookup: CDR1 SGHRS, CDR2 YFSETQ. V gave up 2 bases and J gave up 1 base, with 9 bases separating them. CDR3 sequence reads: CASSFDLGNTEAFF. The DNA of the CDR3 is TGCGCCAGCAGCTTTGACTTGGGGAACACTGAAGCTTTCTTT.

This clone was found once. The chain combines TRBV25-1 with TRBJ2-5; TRBD1 matches at 9 bases. With 4 bases clipped from V and 5 bases from J, the junction kept 17 bases outside the gene matches. CDR3 length: 18 residues. In germline, CDR1 is MGHDK, CDR2 SYGVNS. The CDR3 sequence is CASSAPTPGTGYLETQYF. The CDR3 DNA sequence: TGTGCCAGCAGTGCGCCCACTCCCGGGACAGGGTATTTGGAGACCCAGTACTTC.

The chain recombines TRBV13 with TRBJ1-2; D is ambiguous. V lost 2 bases and J lost 3, with 10 bases in between. The CDR3 loop spans 14 amino acids. The V gene's germline CDR1 is PRHDT and CDR2 FYEKMQ (reference sequence). The CDR3 coding sequence is TGTGCCAGCAGCTTACGGGGAGGTGACTATGGCTACACCTTC. It is translated as CASSLRGGDYGYTF. Using reference TRBV13 and TRBJ1-2 for the parts outside the CDR3, the full variable domain is AAGVIQSPRHLIKEKRETATLKCYPIPRHDTVYWYQQGPGQDPQFLISFYEKMQSDKGSIPDRFSAQQFSDYHSELNMSSLELGDSALYFCASSLRGGDYGYTFGSGTRLTVV.

V usage is TRBV6-6 and J usage is TRBJ2-1; D is unclear. CDR1 and CDR2 (germline): MNHNY, SVGAGI (reference sequence). The CDR3 is 13 amino acids. Trimming stripped 2 bases from V and 7 bases from J, with 9 bases between. Here the CDR3 DNA reads TGTGCCAGCAGTTACGCAGTCTGGAATGAGCAGTTCTTC. Protein: CASSYAVWNEQFF.

The genes are TRBV5-4 and TRBJ2-7, with 7 bases identical to TRBD1. This CDR3 region has 14 residues. The trim removed 5 bases at V and 2 bases at J, leaving 7 bases unmatched. Looked up from germline, CDR1 is SGHNT and CDR2 is YYREEE (reference sequence). The CDR3: CASSSKGTAYEQYF. The CDR3, as DNA: TGTGCCAGCAGTTCAAAGGGGACAGCCTACGAGCAGTACTTC.

The chain is built from TRBV2 and TRBJ2-6, with D maybe TRBD1 (6 bases). V was clipped by 9 bases and J by 0 bases, with 6 bases between them. The CDR3 loop spans 13 amino acids. Germline V gives CDR1 SNHLY, CDR2 FYNNEI. The CDR3 DNA reads as TGTGCCAGACAGGGCTCTGGGGCCAACGTCCTGACTTTC. It is translated as CARQGSGANVLTF. Full variable domain (outside the CDR3, taken from reference TRBV2 and TRBJ2-6): EPEVTQTPSHQVTQMGQEVILRCVPISNHLYFYWYRQILGQKVEFLVSFYNNEISEKSEIFDDQFSVERPDGSNFTLKIRSTKLEDSAMYFCARQGSGANVLTFGAGSRLTVL.

This clone occurred many times. One junction end does not reproduce the germline sequence, and a read error may be involved. Other DNA sequences in this sample translate to the same CDR3. The chain combines TRBV2 with TRBJ1-1; unclear D gene. Looked up from germline, CDR1 is SNHLY and CDR2 is FYNNEI. CDR3 length: 8 residues. CDR3 in amino acids: CASSEAFF. DNA of the CDR3: TGTGCCAGCAGCGAAGCTTTCTTT.

A remark on this clone: This CDR3 is also generated by other DNA sequences in the sample. The V and J genes are TRBV29-1 and TRBJ2-7; the D is unclear. CDR1 and CDR2 (germline): SQVTM, ANQGSEA. This CDR3 is built from 10 residues. The ends were cut back, 1 base at V and 6 bases at J, with 4 bases in the middle. The DNA of the CDR3 is TGCAGCGTTGAAGTGGGCGAGCAGTACTTC. Its protein is CSVEVGEQYF.

This chain joins TRBV7-9 and TRBJ1-1; D ambiguous. The CDR3 covers 14 residues. CDR1 is SEHNR, CDR2 FQNEAQ, per germline (reference sequence). Trimming stripped 5 bases from V and 3 bases from J, with 13 bases between. CDR3 sequence: CASSPGREDTEAFF. In DNA, the CDR3 is TGTGCCAGCAGCCCGGGTAGGGAGGACACTGAAGCTTTCTTT.

This clone has only one observation. The rearrangement links TRBV15 to TRBJ2-7, with D maybe TRBD2 (5 bases). Germline values: CDR1 LNHNV, CDR2 YYDKDF (reference sequence). V shed 2 bases and J shed 1 base, with 15 bases lying between them. CDR3 length: 16 amino acids. The chain's CDR3 is CATSRSRGRDSYEQYF. The CDR3, as DNA: TGTGCCACCAGCAGATCCCGGGGTAGGGATTCCTACGAGCAGTACTTC. The entire variable domain, with the rest obtained from reference TRBV15 and TRBJ2-7, is as follows: DAMVIQNPRYQVTQFGKPVTLSCSQTLNHNVMYWYQQKSSQAPKLLFHYYDKDFNNEADTPDNFQSRRPNTSFCFLDIRSPGLGDTAMYLCATSRSRGRDSYEQYFGPGTRLTVT.

This rearrangement joins TRBV5-1 to TRBJ1-1; D call uncertain. CDR1 SGHRS and CDR2 YFSETQ come from the germline V gene. V gave up 2 bases and J gave up 4 bases, with 9 bases separating them. The CDR3 has 13 residues. The CDR3 loop is CASSFSVSTEAFF. The CDR3 DNA reads TGCGCCAGCAGCTTCTCAGTTTCCACTGAAGCTTTCTTT.

This chain links TRBV27 with TRBJ2-3; D gene ambiguous. The CDR3 has 16 residues. Deletions cut 0 bases from V and 1 base from J, with 11 bases between. The V gene's germline CDR1 is MNHEY and CDR2 SMNVEV (reference sequence). The DNA of the CDR3 is TGTGCCAGCAGTTTATCCACCCCACGAGGCACAGATACGCAGTATTTT. It codes for CASSLSTPRGTDTQYF.

V usage is TRBV30 and J usage is TRBJ1-1; TRBD1 agrees at 9 bases. This CDR3 is 15 amino acids long. Germline CDR1 reads GTSNPN; CDR2 reads SVGIG (reference sequence). V dropped 3 bases and J dropped 4; count of bases not matched to a gene: 9. CDR3 amino acids: CAWRPLTGGGTEAFF. In nucleotides, the CDR3 is TGTGCCTGGAGGCCTCTCACAGGGGGCGGCACTGAAGCTTTCTTT.

V gene TRBV29-1 combines with J gene TRBJ1-3; no clear D gene. The CDR3 length is 12 residues. Trimming stripped 4 bases from V and 3 bases from J, with 7 bases between. Germline V lookup: CDR1 SQVTM, CDR2 ANQGSEA. CDR3 sequence reads: CSVGTGGNTIYF. The DNA of the CDR3 is TGCAGCGTTGGGACGGGTGGAAACACCATATATTTT. Combining the CDR3 with reference TRBV29-1 and TRBJ1-3 gives the whole variable domain SAVISQKPSRDICQRGTSLTIQCQVDSQVTMMFWYRQQPGQSLTLIATANQGSEATYESGFVIDKFPISRPNLTFSTLTVSNMSPEDSSIYLCSVGTGGNTIYFGEGSWLTVV.

In its sample, this clone was seen a few times. The chain employs TRBV29-1 and TRBJ2-7, with 8 bases matching TRBD1. CDR1 is SQVTM, CDR2 ANQGSEA, per germline. With V trimmed by 2 bases and J by 1 base, 1 base remained unmatched. This CDR3 has 13 amino acids. The CDR3 loop is CSVEQGASYEQYF. The CDR3 nucleotides are TGCAGCGTTGAACAGGGGGCTTCCTACGAGCAGTACTTC.

The chain has TRBV7-8 and TRBJ1-1, with D perhaps matching TRBD1 (5 bases). The V end was cut by 2 bases, the J end by 10 bases, with 11 bases between. Germline values: CDR1 SGHVS, CDR2 FQNEAQ. The CDR3 is 12 amino acids. The CDR3 is CASSLPGFPAFF. CDR3 coding DNA: TGTGCCAGCAGCTTACCAGGGTTCCCAGCTTTCTTT.

J is TRBJ2-7 and V is TRBV5-1; TRBD1 matches 11 bases. CDR1 is SGHRS and CDR2 is YFSETQ in the germline V gene. J lost 4 bases, V lost 3 bases, and 3 bases had no gene match. CDR3 length equals 14 residues. CDR3 sequence: CASSYGTGGYEQYF. The CDR3 nucleotides are TGCGCCAGCAGCTACGGGACAGGGGGATACGAGCAGTACTTC.

The V gene is TRBV27, the J gene TRBJ1-5; D perhaps matches TRBD1 (5 bases). V shed 1 base and J shed 0 bases, with 10 bases lying between them. The CDR3 runs to 16 residues. Germline CDR1 is MNHEY and CDR2 is SMNVEV (reference sequence). CDR3 region: CASSLWGRNSNQPQHF. The CDR3 region has the DNA TGTGCCAGCAGTTTATGGGGCAGGAATAGCAATCAGCCCCAGCATTTT.

The J gene is TRBJ2-3, the V gene TRBV5-1; TRBD1 aligns across 7 bases. The V gene end was trimmed by 4 bases and the J gene end by 2 bases; junction bases not matched to a gene: 4. CDR3 length: 14 amino acids. Germline CDR1 is SGHRS and CDR2 is YFSETQ. CDR3 bases: TGCGCCAGCAGCGTAGGGACAGACACAGATACGCAGTATTTT. Its translation: CASSVGTDTDTQYF.

The V and J genes are TRBV4-1 and TRBJ1-2, with 7 bases identical to TRBD1. From germline, CDR1 is MGHRA and CDR2 YSYEKL. The length of the CDR3 is 14 residues. V shed 2 bases and J 5 bases; nucleotides not matched to a gene: 5. CDR3 DNA: TGCGCCAGCAGCCAATTACAGGGGCAGTATGGCTACACCTTC. Protein product: CASSQLQGQYGYTF.

V usage is TRBV25-1 and J usage is TRBJ1-6, with a weak D call TRBD1 (5 bases). V was shortened by 7 bases and J by 8 bases, with 18 bases between the two germline ends. This CDR3 comprises 15 residues. Germline loops: CDR1 MGHDK, CDR2 SYGVNS. CDR3 sequence reads: CASTRESLYDSPLHF. CDR3 in DNA: TGTGCCAGCACCAGGGAATCCCTATACGATTCACCCCTCCACTTT.

This clone came up a few times. The chain carries TRBV7-3 and TRBJ2-2; D is unclear. Looked up from germline, CDR1 is SGHTA and CDR2 is FQGTGA. The CDR3 contains 14 residues. V lost 5 bases and J lost 3, with 10 bases in between. The chain's CDR3 is CASSTPPDTGELFF. The CDR3 nucleotides read TGTGCCAGCAGCACTCCACCCGACACCGGGGAGCTGTTTTTT.